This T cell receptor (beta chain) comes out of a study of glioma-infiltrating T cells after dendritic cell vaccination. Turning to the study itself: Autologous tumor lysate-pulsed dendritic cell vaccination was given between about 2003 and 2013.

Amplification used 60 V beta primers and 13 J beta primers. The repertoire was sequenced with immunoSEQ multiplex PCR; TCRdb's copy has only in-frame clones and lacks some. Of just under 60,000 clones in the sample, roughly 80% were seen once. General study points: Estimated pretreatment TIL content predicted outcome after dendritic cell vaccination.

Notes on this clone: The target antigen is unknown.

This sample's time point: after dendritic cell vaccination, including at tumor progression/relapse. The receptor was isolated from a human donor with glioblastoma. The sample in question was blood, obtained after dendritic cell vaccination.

As DNA, the CDR3 is TGTGCCAGTAGCAGGGGGAACTCACCCCTCCACTTT. It is translated as CASSRGNSPLHF. The rearrangement joins TRBV19 to TRBJ1-6; 7 bases map to TRBD1. Germline values: CDR1 LNHDA, CDR2 SQIVND (reference sequence). CDR3 size: 12 residues. Germline trimming cut 6 bases from V and 10 bases from J; bases unmatched to any gene: 3.